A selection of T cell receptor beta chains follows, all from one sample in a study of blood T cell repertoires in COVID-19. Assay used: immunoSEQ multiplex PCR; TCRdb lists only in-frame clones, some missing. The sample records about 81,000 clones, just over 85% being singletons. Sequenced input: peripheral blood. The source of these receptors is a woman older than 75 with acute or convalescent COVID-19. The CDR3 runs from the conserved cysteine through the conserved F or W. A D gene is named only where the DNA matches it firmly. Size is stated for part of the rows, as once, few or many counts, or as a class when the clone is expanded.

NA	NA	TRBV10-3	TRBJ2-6	CATNRDANSGANVLTF	TGTGCCACCAACAGGGACGCCAACTCTGGGGCCAACGTCCTGACTTTC
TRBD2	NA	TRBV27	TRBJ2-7	CASSLLGTSDSYEQYF	TGTGCCAGCAGTCTACTCGGGACTAGCGACTCCTACGAGCAGTACTTC
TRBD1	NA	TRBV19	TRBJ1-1	CASKRTGAQGMNTEAFF	TGTGCCAGTAAACGGACAGGGGCTCAAGGAATGAACACTGAAGCTTTCTTT
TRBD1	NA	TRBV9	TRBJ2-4	CASSVLPDRDGLQYF	TGTGCCAGCAGCGTTCTACCGGACAGGGACGGGCTTCAGTACTTC
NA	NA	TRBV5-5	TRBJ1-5	CASSSSGLNQPQHF	TGTGCCAGCAGTTCTTCAGGGCTCAATCAGCCCCAGCATTTT
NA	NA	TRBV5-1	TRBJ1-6	CASSLEDAGDSPLHF	TGCGCCAGCAGCTTGGAGGATGCGGGCGATTCACCCCTCCACTTT
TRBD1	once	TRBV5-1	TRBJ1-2	CASSSLGQPYGYTF	TGCGCCAGCAGCTCATTGGGACAGCCTTATGGCTACACCTTC
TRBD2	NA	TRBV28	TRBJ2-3	CASSPGLAGVRDTQYF	TGTGCCAGCAGCCCGGGACTAGCGGGAGTTCGTGATACGCAGTATTTT
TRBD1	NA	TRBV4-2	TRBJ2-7	CASSFRDREGYEQYF	TGTGCCAGCAGCTTCCGAGACAGGGAAGGCTACGAGCAGTACTTC
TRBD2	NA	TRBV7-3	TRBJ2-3	CASSLMRTSGADTQYF	TGTGCCAGCAGCTTAATGCGGACTAGCGGGGCAGATACGCAGTATTTT
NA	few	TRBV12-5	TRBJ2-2	CASGLVSTGELFF	TGTGCTAGTGGTTTAGTGAGCACCGGGGAGCTGTTTTTT
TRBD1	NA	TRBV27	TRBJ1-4	CASSLQGANEKLFF	TGTGCCAGCAGTCTACAGGGGGCGAATGAAAAACTGTTTTTT
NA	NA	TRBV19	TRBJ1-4	CASSITGVTNEKLFF	TGTGCCAGTAGTATAACGGGGGTAACTAATGAAAAACTGTTTTTT
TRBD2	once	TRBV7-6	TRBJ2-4	CASSLESGRAGKNIQYF	TGTGCCAGCAGCTTAGAGAGCGGGAGGGCCGGCAAAAACATTCAGTACTTC
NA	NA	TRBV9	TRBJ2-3	CASSATRSAKKNTDTQYF	TGTGCCAGCAGCGCGACCCGAAGCGCGAAGAAGAACACAGATACGCAGTATTTT
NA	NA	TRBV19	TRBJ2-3	CASSKTRTTDTQYF	TGTGCCAGTAGTAAGACTAGAACCACAGATACGCAGTATTTT
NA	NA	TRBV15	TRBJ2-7	CATSRDLRTNFYEQYF	TGTGCCACCAGCAGAGATCTACGGACTAATTTCTACGAGCAGTACTTC
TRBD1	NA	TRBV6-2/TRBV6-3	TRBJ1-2	CASSAQGRGYTF	TGTGCCAGCAGTGCACAGGGGAGAGGCTACACCTTC
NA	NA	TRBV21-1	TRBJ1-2	CASSKADRVFYGYTF	TGTGCCAGCAGCAAAGCTGACAGGGTCTTCTATGGCTACACCTTC
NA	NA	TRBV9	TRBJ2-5	CASSVRGYQETQYF	TGTGCCAGCAGCGTCCGAGGGTACCAAGAGACCCAGTACTTC